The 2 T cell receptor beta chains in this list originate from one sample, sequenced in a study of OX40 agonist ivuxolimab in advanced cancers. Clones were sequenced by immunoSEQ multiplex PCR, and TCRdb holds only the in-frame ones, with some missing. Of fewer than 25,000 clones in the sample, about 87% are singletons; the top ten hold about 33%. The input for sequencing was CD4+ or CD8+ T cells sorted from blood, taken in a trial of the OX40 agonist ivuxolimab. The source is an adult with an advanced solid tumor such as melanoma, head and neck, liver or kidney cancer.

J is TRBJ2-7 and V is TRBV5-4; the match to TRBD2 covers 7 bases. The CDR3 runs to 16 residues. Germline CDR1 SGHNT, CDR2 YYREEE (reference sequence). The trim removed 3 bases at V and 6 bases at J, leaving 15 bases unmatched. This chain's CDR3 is CASSYAGTTTSAEQYF. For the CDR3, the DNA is TGTGCCAGCAGCTATGCCGGGACTACGACTTCGGCCGAGCAGTACTTC.

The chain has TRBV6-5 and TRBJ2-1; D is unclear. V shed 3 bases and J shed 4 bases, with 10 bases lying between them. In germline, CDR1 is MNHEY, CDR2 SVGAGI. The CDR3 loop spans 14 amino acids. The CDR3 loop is CASSYGGSYNEQFF. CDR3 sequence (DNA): TGTGCCAGCAGTTATGGCGGATCTTACAATGAGCAGTTCTTC.